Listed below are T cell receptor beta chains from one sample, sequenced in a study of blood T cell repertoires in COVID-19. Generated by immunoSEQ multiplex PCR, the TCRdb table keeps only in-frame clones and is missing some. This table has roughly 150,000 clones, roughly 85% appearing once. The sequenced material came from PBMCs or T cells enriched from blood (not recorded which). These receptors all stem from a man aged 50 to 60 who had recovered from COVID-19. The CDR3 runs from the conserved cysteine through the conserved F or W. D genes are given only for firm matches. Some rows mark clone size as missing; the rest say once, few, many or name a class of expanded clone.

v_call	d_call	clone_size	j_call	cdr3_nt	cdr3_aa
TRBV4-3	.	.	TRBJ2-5	TGCGCCAGCAGCCAGGGGTCGGGGAGCCGAGAGACCCAGTACTTC	CASSQGSGSRETQYF
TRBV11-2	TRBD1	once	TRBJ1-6	TGTGCCAGCAGCTTTCAGGGGGCTAATTCACCCCTCCACTTT	CASSFQGANSPLHF
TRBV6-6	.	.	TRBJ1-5	TGTGCCAGCAACCTACAGGTTCGTCAGCCCCAGCATTTT	CASNLQVRQPQHF
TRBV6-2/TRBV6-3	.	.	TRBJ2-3	TGTGCCAGCAGCCAAAGCGGGTGGGATACGCAGTATTTT	CASSQSGWDTQYF
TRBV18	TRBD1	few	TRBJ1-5	TGTGCCAGCTCACCTTCAGGGGGGAAAAATCAGCCCCAGCATTTT	CASSPSGGKNQPQHF
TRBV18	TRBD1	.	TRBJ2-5	TGTGCCAGCTCACCACTTGGGACAGGGCTGGAGACCCAGTACTTC	CASSPLGTGLETQYF
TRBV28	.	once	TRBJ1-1	TGTGCCAGCAGTTTATTGGAGGGGACAGCTTTCTTT	CASSLLEGTAFF
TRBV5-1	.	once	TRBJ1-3	TGCGCCAGCAGCCCGGTGAGGGCGGACACCATATATTTT	CASSPVRADTIYF
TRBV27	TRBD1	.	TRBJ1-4	TGTGCCAGCAGTTGGGACGGAACGGGACAGGGTGATGAAAAACTGTTTTTT	CASSWDGTGQGDEKLFF
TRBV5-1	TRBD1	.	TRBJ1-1	TGCGCCAGCAGCGACCCGACAGGGGGGAGTACTGAAGCTTTCTTT	CASSDPTGGSTEAFF
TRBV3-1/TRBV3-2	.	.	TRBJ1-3	TGTGCCAGCAGCCAACCAGGCACGGGAAACACCATATATTTT	CASSQPGTGNTIYF
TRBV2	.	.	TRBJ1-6	TGTGCCAGCGCGGACGGAGGGTATTCACCCCTCCACTTT	CASADGGYSPLHF
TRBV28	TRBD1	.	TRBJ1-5	TGTGCCAGCAGTCCCAACGGACAGGGGCTCGGTCAGCCCCAGCATTTT	CASSPNGQGLGQPQHF
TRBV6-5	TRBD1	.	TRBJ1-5	TGTGCCAGCAGACCGGACAGGGGTAATCAGCCCCAGCATTTT	CASRPDRGNQPQHF
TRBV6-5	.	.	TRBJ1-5	TGTGCCAGCAGTTACTCGGGGGCTGGGGGTCAGCCCCAGCATTTT	CASSYSGAGGQPQHF
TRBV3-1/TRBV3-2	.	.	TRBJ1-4	TGTGCCAGCAGCCAAAGGCGGTTGAATGAAAAACTGTTTTTT	CASSQRRLNEKLFF
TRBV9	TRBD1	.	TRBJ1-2	TGTGCCAGCAGCGTAGGCGGGACAGGGAAAAAGCACTATGGCTACACCTTC	CASSVGGTGKKHYGYTF
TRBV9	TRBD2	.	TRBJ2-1	TGTGCCAGCAGCGTAGTCGCTAGCGGGGGGGCCATTGAGCAGTTCTTC	CASSVVASGGAIEQFF
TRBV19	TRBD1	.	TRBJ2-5	TGTGCCAGTAGACAGACAGGGGGGCGCCAAGAGACCCAGTACTTC	CASRQTGGRQETQYF
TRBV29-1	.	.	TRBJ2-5	TGCAGCGCGGACGCCGGGATCCAAGAGACCCAGTACTTC	CSADAGIQETQYF
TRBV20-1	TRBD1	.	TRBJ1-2	TGCAGTGCTAGTTCCGGACAGGGCTACTATGGCTACACCTTC	CSASSGQGYYGYTF
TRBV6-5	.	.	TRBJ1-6	TGTGCCGCGGGACTCCAGACTAATTCACCCCTCCACTTT	CAAGLQTNSPLHF
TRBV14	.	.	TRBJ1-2	TGTGCCAGCAGCCAAGATCACAGGGCTGGCTACACCTTC	CASSQDHRAGYTF
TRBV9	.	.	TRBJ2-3	TGTGCCAGCAGCCCACGGGGCACAGATACGCAGTATTTT	CASSPRGTDTQYF
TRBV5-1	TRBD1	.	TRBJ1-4	TGCGCCAGCAGCCCGGTGACAGGGGGCGGGAATGAAAAACTGTTTTTT	CASSPVTGGGNEKLFF
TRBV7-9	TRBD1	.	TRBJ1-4	TGTGCCAGCAGCCTATCCGGGACAGGGGGCGTAAAACTGTTTTTT	CASSLSGTGGVKLFF
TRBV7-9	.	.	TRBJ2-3	TGTGCCAGCAGCTTAGGGTCGGCGGGACTTTCAGATACGCAGTATTTT	CASSLGSAGLSDTQYF
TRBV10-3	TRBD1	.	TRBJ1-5	TGTGCCATCAGTGACGGGGACAGGGGCAATCAGCCCCAGCATTTT	CAISDGDRGNQPQHF
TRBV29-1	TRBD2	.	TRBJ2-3	TGCAGCGCCGTCTTAGCGGGGTCCCCAGATACGCAGTATTTT	CSAVLAGSPDTQYF
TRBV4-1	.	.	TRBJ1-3	TGCGCCAGCAGCCACCCAGGGACAAAGCAAAGCTCTGGAAACACCATATATTTT	CASSHPGTKQSSGNTIYF
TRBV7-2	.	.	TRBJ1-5	TGTGCCAGCAGCTTTTCAGGCTTCAATCAGCCCCAGCATTTT	CASSFSGFNQPQHF
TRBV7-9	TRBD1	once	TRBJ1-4	TGTGCCAGCAGCTCGACGACAGGGGGCCAGCGGCTGTTTTTT	CASSSTTGGQRLFF
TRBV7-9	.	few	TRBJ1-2	TGTGCCAGCAGCTTACAAATGGCAGGGCAGGGCTACACCTTC	CASSLQMAGQGYTF
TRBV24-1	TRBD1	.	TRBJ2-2	TGTGCCGCAAGGACAGGGGCGAACACCGGGGAGCTGTTTTTT	CAARTGANTGELFF
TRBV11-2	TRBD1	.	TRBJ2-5	TGTGCCAGCAGCACGGGACAGGGCGGAGAGACCCAGTACTTC	CASSTGQGGETQYF
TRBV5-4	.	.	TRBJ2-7	TGTGCCAGCAAGGGAGAGCTCAGCTCCTACGAGCAGTACTTC	CASKGELSSYEQYF
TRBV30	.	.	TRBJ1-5	TGTGCCTGGAGTGCGGAGAACACTCCCAATCAGCCCCAGCATTTT	CAWSAENTPNQPQHF
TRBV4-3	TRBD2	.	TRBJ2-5	TGCGCCAGCAGCCAAGACTGGGCTAGCGGGGCAAGGGCCCAGTACTTC	CASSQDWASGARAQYF
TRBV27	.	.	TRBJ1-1	TGTGCCAGCGCCCGAACGAGCCCCAGCGATGAAGCTTTCTTT	CASARTSPSDEAFF
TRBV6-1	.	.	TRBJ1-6	TGTGCCAGCAGTGAAGCACCGGGAATAGGTTCACCCCTCCACTTT	CASSEAPGIGSPLHF
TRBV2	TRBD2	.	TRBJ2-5	TGTGCCAGCAGTGTCGGTAGCGGGGCGGGGGAGACCCAGTACTTC	CASSVGSGAGETQYF
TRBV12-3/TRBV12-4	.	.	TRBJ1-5	TGTGCCAGCAGTTTCCACAGTTCTCAGCCCCAGCATTTT	CASSFHSSQPQHF
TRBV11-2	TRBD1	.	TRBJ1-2	TGTGCCAGCAGTCCAGGGGGCCGTCGCGATTATGGCTACACCTTC	CASSPGGRRDYGYTF
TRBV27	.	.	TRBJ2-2	TGTGCCAGCAGTTCCCCCTCGCCCGTAGGGGTCACCGGGGAGCTGTTTTTT	CASSSPSPVGVTGELFF
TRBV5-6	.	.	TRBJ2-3	TGTGCCAGCAGCGAGAGGGATACGCAGTATTTT	CASSERDTQYF
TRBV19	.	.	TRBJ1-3	TGTGCCAGTAGACGGGACACCAACTCTGGAAACACCATATATTTT	CASRRDTNSGNTIYF
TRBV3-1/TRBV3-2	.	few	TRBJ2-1	TGTGCCAGCAGCCAAGGAGGGAAGAATGAGCAGTTCTTC	CASSQGGKNEQFF
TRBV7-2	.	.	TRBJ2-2	TGTGCCAGCAGCTTAGACGCCGGGACACCAAACACCGGGGAGCTGTTTTTT	CASSLDAGTPNTGELFF
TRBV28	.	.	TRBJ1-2	TGTGCCAGCAGTTTGGGCAGGGTGCTTATTGGCTACACCTTC	CASSLGRVLIGYTF